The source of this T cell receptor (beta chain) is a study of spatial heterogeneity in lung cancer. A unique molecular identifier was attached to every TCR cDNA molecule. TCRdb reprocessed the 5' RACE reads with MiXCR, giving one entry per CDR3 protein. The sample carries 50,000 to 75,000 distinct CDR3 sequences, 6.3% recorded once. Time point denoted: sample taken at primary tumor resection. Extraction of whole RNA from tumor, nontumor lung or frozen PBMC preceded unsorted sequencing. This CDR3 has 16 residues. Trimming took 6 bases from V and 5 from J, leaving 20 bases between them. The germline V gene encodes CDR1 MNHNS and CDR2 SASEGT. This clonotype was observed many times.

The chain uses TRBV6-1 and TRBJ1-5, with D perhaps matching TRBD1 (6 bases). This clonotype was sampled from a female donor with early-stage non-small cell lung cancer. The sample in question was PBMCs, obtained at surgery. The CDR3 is CASRNHPTGSDQPQHF. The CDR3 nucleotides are TGTGCCAGCAGGAACCACCCCACAGGGTCGGATCAGCCCCAGCATTTT.